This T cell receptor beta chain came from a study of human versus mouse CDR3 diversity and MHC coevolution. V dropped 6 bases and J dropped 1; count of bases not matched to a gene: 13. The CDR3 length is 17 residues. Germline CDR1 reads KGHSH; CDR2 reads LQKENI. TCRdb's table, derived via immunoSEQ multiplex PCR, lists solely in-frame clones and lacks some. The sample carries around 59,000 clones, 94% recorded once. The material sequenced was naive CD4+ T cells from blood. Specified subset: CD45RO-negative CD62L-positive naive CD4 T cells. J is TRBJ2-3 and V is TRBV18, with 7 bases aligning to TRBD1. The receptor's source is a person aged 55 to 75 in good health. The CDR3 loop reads CASSSKQGRGGTDTQYF. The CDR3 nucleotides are TGTGCCAGCTCTTCTAAACAGGGGAGAGGGGGCACAGATACGCAGTATTTT.